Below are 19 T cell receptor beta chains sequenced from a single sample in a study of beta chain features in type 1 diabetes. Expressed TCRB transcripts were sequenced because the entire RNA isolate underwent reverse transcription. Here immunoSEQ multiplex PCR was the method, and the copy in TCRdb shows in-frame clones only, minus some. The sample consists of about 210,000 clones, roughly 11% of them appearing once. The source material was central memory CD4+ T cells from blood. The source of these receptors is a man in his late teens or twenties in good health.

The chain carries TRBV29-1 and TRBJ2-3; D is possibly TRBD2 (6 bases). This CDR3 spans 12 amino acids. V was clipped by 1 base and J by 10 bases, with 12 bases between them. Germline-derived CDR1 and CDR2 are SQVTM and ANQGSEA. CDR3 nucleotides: TGCAGCGTTGAAGGGGGTCGGAGGGCGCAGTATTTT. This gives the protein CSVEGGRRAQYF.

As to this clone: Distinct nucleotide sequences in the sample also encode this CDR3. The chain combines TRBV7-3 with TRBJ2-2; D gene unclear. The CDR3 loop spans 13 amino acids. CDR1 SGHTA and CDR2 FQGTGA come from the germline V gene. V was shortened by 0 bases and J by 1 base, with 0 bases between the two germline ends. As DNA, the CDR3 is TGTGCCAGCAGCTTAACGAACACCGGGGAGCTGTTTTTT. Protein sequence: CASSLTNTGELFF.

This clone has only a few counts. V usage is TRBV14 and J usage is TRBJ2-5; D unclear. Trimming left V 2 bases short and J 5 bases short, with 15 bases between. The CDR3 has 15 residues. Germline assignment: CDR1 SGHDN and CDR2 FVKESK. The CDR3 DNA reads TGTGCCAGCAGCCAATTTCTCAGGTCACGGGAGACCCAGTACTTC. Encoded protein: CASSQFLRSRETQYF.

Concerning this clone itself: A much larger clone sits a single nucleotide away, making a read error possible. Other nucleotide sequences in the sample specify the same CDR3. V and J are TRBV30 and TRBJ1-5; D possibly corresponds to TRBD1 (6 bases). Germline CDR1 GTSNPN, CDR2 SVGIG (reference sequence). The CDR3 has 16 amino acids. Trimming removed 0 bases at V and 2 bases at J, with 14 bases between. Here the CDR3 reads CAWSVRGARGNQPQHF. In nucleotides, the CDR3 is TGTGCCTGGAGTGTACGGGGGGCGCGGGGCAATCAGCCCCAGCATTTT.

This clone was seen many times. The CDR3: CASSPRGGAYGYTF. DNA for the CDR3: TGTGCCAGCAGCCCGAGAGGGGGTGCCTATGGCTACACCTTC. The J gene is TRBJ1-2, the V gene TRBV7-9; the D gene is possibly TRBD1 (6 bases). The CDR3 is 14 amino acids. Germline CDR1 is SEHNR and CDR2 is FQNEAQ (reference sequence). The V end was cut by 5 bases, the J end by 4 bases, with 14 bases between.

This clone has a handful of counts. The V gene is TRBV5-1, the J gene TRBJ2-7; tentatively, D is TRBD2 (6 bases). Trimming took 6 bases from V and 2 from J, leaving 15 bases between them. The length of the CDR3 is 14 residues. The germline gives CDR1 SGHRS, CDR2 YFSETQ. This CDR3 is CASKVGGETYEQYF. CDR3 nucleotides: TGCGCCAGCAAAGTGGGGGGAGAGACCTACGAGCAGTACTTC.

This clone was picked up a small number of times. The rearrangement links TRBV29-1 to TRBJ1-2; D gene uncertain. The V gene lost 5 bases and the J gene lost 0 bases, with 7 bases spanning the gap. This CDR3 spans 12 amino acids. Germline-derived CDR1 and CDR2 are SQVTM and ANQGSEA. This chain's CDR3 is CSVTVANYGYTF. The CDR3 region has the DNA TGCAGCGTTACAGTTGCTAACTATGGCTACACCTTC.

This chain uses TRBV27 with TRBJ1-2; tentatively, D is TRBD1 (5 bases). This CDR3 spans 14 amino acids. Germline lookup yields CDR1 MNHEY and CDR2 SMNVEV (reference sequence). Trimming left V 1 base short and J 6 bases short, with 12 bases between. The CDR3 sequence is CASSLLAGGDGYTF. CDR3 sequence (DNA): TGTGCCAGCAGTTTATTAGCAGGAGGGGATGGCTACACCTTC.

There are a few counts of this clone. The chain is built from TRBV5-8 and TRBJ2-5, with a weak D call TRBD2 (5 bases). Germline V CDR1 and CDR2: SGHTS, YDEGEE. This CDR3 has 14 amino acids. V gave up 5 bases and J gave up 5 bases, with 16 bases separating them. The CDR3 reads CASRPYGVRETQYF. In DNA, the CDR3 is TGTGCCAGCAGGCCCTACGGGGTTCGGGAGACCCAGTACTTC.

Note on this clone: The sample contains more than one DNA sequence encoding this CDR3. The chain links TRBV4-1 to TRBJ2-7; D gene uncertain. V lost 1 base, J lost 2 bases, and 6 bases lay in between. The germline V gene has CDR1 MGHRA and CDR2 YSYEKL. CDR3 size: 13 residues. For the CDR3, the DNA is TGCGCCAGCAGCCAAGTGATACCCTACGAGCAGTACTTC. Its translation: CASSQVIPYEQYF.

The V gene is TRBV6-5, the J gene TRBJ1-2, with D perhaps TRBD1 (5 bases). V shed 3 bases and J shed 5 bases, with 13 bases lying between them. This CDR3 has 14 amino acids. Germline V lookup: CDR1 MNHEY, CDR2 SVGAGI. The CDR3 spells CASSYRGVGYGYTF. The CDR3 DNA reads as TGTGCCAGCAGTTATAGGGGTGTCGGTTATGGCTACACCTTC.

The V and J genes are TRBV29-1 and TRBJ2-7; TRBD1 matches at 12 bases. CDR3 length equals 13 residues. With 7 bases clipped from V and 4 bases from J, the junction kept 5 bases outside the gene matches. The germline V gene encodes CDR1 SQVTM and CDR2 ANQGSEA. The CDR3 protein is CSAWDRGRYEQYF. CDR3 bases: TGCAGCGCGTGGGACAGGGGGCGATACGAGCAGTACTTC.

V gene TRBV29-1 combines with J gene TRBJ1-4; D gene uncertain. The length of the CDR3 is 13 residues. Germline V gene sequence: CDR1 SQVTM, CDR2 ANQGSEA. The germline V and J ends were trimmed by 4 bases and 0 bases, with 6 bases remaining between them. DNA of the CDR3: TGCAGCGTTGCGGGATCAACTAATGAAAAACTGTTTTTT. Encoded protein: CSVAGSTNEKLFF.

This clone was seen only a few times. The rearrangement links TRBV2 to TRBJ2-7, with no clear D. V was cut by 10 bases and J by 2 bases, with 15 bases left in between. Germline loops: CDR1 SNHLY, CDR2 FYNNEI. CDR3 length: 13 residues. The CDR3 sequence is CATWSALTYEQYF. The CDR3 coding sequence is TGTGCCACCTGGTCAGCCCTAACCTACGAGCAGTACTTC.

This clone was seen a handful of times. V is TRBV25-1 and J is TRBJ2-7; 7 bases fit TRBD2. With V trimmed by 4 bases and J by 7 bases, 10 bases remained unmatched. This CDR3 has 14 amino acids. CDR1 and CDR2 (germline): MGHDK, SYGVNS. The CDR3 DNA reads TGTGCCAGCAGTGGCCGGGACTACTGGAGTGAGCAGTACTTC. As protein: CASSGRDYWSEQYF.

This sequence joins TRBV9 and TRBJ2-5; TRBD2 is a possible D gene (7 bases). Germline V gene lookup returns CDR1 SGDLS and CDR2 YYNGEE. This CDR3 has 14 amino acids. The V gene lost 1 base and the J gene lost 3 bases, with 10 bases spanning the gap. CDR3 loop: CASSVRGGEETQYF. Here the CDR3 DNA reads TGTGCCAGCAGCGTAAGAGGGGGGGAAGAGACCCAGTACTTC.

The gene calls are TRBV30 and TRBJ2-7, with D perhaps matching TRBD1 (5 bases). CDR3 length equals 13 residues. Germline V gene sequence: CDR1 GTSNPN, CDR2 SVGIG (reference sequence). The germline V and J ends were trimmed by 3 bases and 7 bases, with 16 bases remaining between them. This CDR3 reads CAWRTSVGEEQYF. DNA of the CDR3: TGTGCCTGGAGAACGAGTGTAGGGGAAGAGCAGTACTTC.

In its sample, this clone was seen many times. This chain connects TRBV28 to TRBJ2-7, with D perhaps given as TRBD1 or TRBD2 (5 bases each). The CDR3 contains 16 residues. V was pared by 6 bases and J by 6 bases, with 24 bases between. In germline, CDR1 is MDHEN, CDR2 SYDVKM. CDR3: CASSERVGRSGGEQYF. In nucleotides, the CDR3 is TGTGCCAGCAGCGAGAGGGTGGGTCGGAGTGGGGGCGAGCAGTACTTC.

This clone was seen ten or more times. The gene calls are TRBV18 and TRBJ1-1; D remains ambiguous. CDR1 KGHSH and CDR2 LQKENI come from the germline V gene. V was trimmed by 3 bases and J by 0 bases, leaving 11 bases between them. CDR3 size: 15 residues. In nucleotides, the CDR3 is TGTGCCAGCTCACCCCTCGCCCAGATGAACACTGAAGCTTTCTTT. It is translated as CASSPLAQMNTEAFF.